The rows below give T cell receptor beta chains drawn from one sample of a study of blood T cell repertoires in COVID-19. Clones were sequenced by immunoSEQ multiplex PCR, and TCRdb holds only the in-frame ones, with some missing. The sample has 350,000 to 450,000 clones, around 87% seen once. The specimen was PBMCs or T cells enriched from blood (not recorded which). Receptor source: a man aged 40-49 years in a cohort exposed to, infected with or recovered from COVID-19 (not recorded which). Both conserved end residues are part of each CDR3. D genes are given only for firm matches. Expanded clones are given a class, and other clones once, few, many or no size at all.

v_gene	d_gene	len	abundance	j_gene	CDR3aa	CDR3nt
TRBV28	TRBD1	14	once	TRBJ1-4	CASRPGQGYEKLFF	TGTGCCAGCAGGCCAGGACAGGGCTATGAAAAACTGTTTTTT
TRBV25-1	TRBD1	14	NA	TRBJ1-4	CASTGTEDREKLFF	TGTGCCAGCACCGGGACAGAGGACCGCGAAAAACTGTTTTTT
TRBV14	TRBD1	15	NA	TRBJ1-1	CASSQAPTGSTEAFF	TGTGCCAGCAGCCAAGCCCCGACAGGGAGCACTGAAGCTTTCTTT
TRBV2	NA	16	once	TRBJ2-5	CASSEALGGGGETQYF	TGTGCCAGCAGTGAAGCTCTGGGAGGGGGAGGTGAGACCCAGTACTTC
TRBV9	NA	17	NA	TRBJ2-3	CASSVAFGDPSTDTQYF	TGTGCCAGCAGCGTAGCTTTTGGAGACCCGAGCACAGATACGCAGTATTTT
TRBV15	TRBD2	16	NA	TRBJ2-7	CATSRAGAGGFYEQYF	TGTGCCACCAGCAGAGCTGGAGCGGGAGGCTTCTACGAGCAGTACTTC
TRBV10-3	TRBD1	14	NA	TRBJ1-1	CAISATGENTEAFF	TGTGCCATCAGTGCAACAGGGGAGAACACTGAAGCTTTCTTT
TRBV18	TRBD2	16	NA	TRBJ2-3	CASSPPGLAGGDTQYF	TGTGCCAGCTCACCACCGGGACTAGCGGGAGGGGATACGCAGTATTTT
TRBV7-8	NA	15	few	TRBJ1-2	CASSLGGVRGYGYTF	TGTGCCAGCAGCTTAGGGGGGGTGAGGGGCTATGGCTACACCTTC
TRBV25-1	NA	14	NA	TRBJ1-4	CASSVRATNEKLFF	TGTGCCAGCAGTGTGCGGGCAACTAATGAAAAACTGTTTTTT
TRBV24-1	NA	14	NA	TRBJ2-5	CATSVGGGEETQYF	TGTGCCACCAGTGTTGGAGGGGGCGAGGAGACCCAGTACTTC
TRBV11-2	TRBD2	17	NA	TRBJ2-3	CASSRSTSGTSTDTQYF	TGTGCCAGCAGCCGCAGCACTAGCGGGACTAGCACAGATACGCAGTATTTT
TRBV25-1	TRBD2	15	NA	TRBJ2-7	CASSDGGVVGYEQYF	TGTGCCAGCAGTGATGGGGGGGTGGTTGGCTACGAGCAGTACTTC
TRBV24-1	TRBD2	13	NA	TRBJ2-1	CATSDREREQQFF	TGTGCCACCAGTGATCGAGAGCGGGAGCAGCAGTTCTTC
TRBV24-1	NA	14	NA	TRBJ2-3	CATSDFGSADTQYF	TGTGCCACCAGTGATTTCGGGAGTGCAGATACGCAGTATTTT
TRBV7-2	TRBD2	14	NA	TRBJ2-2	CASSFGGGAGELFF	TGTGCCAGCAGCTTCGGCGGGGGGGCCGGGGAGCTGTTTTTT
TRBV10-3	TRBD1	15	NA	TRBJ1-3	CAIRRQGSVGNTIYF	TGTGCCATCAGAAGACAGGGTTCTGTAGGAAACACCATATATTTT
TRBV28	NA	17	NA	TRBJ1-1	CASSLINHRTQNTEAFF	TGTGCCAGCAGTTTAATCAACCACAGAACCCAGAACACTGAAGCTTTCTTT
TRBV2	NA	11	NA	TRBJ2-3	CASRGPDTQYF	TGTGCCAGCAGGGGCCCAGATACGCAGTATTTT
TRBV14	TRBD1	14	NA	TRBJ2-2	CASSPGQGAGELFF	TGTGCCAGCAGCCCGGGACAGGGGGCCGGGGAGCTGTTTTTT
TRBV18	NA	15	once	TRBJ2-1	CASSPWRGEDNEQFF	TGTGCCAGCTCACCATGGCGGGGAGAGGACAATGAGCAGTTCTTC
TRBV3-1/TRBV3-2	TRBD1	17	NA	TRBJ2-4	CASSQEGGRLAKNIQYF	TGTGCCAGCAGCCAGGAAGGGGGCCGACTAGCCAAAAACATTCAGTACTTC
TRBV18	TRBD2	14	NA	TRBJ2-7	CASSPGGAGREQYF	TGTGCCAGCTCACCTGGGGGAGCGGGAAGGGAGCAGTACTTC
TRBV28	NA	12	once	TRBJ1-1	CASILKGDAAFF	TGTGCCAGCATTTTAAAGGGGGATGCAGCTTTCTTT
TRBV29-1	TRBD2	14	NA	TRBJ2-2	CSVGAGKNTGELFF	TGCAGCGTTGGAGCGGGGAAGAACACCGGGGAGCTGTTTTTT
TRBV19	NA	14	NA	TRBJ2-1	CASSRGDKSNEQFF	TGTGCCAGTAGTAGAGGGGACAAGTCCAATGAGCAGTTCTTC